This is a list of T cell receptor beta chains from one sample in a study of T and B cells in COVID-19 patients. MiXCR was run by TCRdb on the multiplex PCR reads, yielding one entry per CDR3 protein. Among 20,000 to 25,000 distinct CDR3 sequences, less than 30% were seen once, and the ten largest hold 2.5% to 3.5%. Material for sequencing was blood. Receptors originate from a human donor who had recovered from COVID-19. CDR3s include the opening cysteine and the closing phenylalanine or tryptophan. Fields, in order: V gene, D gene, J gene, clone size, CDR3 DNA, CDR3 protein. The D gene is left open where the match is weak. Only some rows state a clone size, as once, few, many or a class for expanded clones.

V: TRBV19; D: NA; J: TRBJ2-1; size: medium-sized; DNA: TGTGCCAGTAGCACTGGGGCGGGGCTCAATGAGCAGTTCTTC; CDR3: CASSTGAGLNEQFF
V: TRBV12-3/TRBV12-4; D: NA; J: TRBJ1-2; size: few; DNA: TGTGCCAGCAGTGCCTTTTTTGATGGCTACACCTTC; CDR3: CASSAFFDGYTF
V: TRBV6-1; D: NA; J: TRBJ2-1; size: few; DNA: TGTGCCAGCAGGGTAGCAGGAAGCTCCTACAATGAGCAGTTCTTC; CDR3: CASRVAGSSYNEQFF
V: TRBV5-5; D: NA; J: TRBJ2-7; size: many; DNA: TGTGCCAGCAGCTTGGCGGGGTATTACGAGCAGTACTTC; CDR3: CASSLAGYYEQYF
V: TRBV6-5; D: TRBD1; J: TRBJ1-3; size: many; DNA: TGTGCCAGCAGTGACAGGGTGGACACCATATATTTT; CDR3: CASSDRVDTIYF
V: TRBV12-3/TRBV12-4; D: NA; J: TRBJ2-5; size: many; DNA: TGTGCCAGCAGTTTAACCCCCACGACAGTTGATGAAGAGACCCAGTACTTC; CDR3: CASSLTPTTVDEETQYF
V: TRBV7-6; D: NA; J: TRBJ2-3; size: many; DNA: TGTGCCAGCAGCTTAGCTTCAGATACGCAGTATTTT; CDR3: CASSLASDTQYF
V: TRBV12-3/TRBV12-4; D: TRBD2; J: TRBJ2-3; size: NA; DNA: TGTGCCAGCAGTAGGGTAGCGGGAGGAGGGTCAGATACGCAGTATTTT; CDR3: CASSRVAGGGSDTQYF
V: TRBV19; D: NA; J: TRBJ2-7; size: medium-sized; DNA: TGTGCCAGTAGTATACAGGGGCGGACCTACGAGCAGTACTTC; CDR3: CASSIQGRTYEQYF
V: TRBV7-6; D: TRBD2; J: TRBJ2-1; size: NA; DNA: TGTGCCAGCAGCTTGGGCGGGGGGGCTTACAATGAGCAGTTCTTC; CDR3: CASSLGGGAYNEQFF
V: TRBV5-6; D: TRBD1; J: TRBJ1-1; size: few; DNA: TGTGCCAGCAGCTTGGGTGACAGGGGGCACACTGAAGCTTTCTTT; CDR3: CASSLGDRGHTEAFF
V: TRBV12-3/TRBV12-4; D: TRBD2; J: TRBJ2-3; size: NA; DNA: TGTGCCAGCAGTCGGACTAGCGGGTACTTCACAGATACGCAGTATTTT; CDR3: CASSRTSGYFTDTQYF
V: TRBV20-1; D: NA; J: TRBJ1-2; size: NA; DNA: TGCAGTCCCGGGGGAGGGTCGTATGGCTACACCTTC; CDR3: CSPGGGSYGYTF
V: TRBV18; D: NA; J: TRBJ2-1; size: few; DNA: TGTGCCAGCTCACCCCAGGTTTCCTACAATGAGCAGTTCTTC; CDR3: CASSPQVSYNEQFF
V: TRBV27; D: TRBD1; J: TRBJ2-7; size: NA; DNA: TGTGCCAGCAGTTTCCCCAGGACAGGGGACTCCTACGAGCAGTACTTC; CDR3: CASSFPRTGDSYEQYF
V: TRBV12-3/TRBV12-4; D: TRBD1; J: TRBJ1-2; size: few; DNA: TGTGCCAGCAGTTTGGGACAGGGTTTAAGCTACACCTTC; CDR3: CASSLGQGLSYTF
V: TRBV5-1; D: TRBD2; J: TRBJ2-3; size: once; DNA: TGCGCCAGCAGCCCGGATGCGGGAGGGCCCCGGGATACGCAGTATTTT; CDR3: CASSPDAGGPRDTQYF
V: TRBV30; D: NA; J: TRBJ2-7; size: NA; DNA: TGTGCCTGGAGTTTGGCCACAGGGAGTTGGTACGAGCAGTACTTC; CDR3: CAWSLATGSWYEQYF
V: TRBV12-3/TRBV12-4; D: NA; J: TRBJ1-2; size: few; DNA: TGTGCCAGCAGTTCTCGACTCCTCCGTAGGGGCTACACCTTC; CDR3: CASSSRLLRRGYTF
V: TRBV13; D: TRBD1; J: TRBJ2-5; size: medium-sized; DNA: TGTGCCAGCAGCCCCCCCGGGACAGGGGGAGAGACCCAGTACTTC; CDR3: CASSPPGTGGETQYF
V: TRBV7-6; D: NA; J: TRBJ2-5; size: few; DNA: TGTGCCAGCAGCTTAGGGCGCCAAGAGACCCAGTACTTC; CDR3: CASSLGRQETQYF
V: TRBV6-6; D: NA; J: TRBJ1-5; size: NA; DNA: TGTGCCAGCAGTGATACAGAGAATCAGCCCCAGCATTTT; CDR3: CASSDTENQPQHF
V: TRBV19; D: NA; J: TRBJ1-2; size: few; DNA: TGTGCCAGTAGTCCTAATGATCAGCAGGGCTACACCTTC; CDR3: CASSPNDQQGYTF
V: TRBV11-1; D: NA; J: TRBJ2-5; size: NA; DNA: TGTGCCAGCAGCGCAAGCGGGCACCAAGAGACCCAGTACTTC; CDR3: CASSASGHQETQYF
V: TRBV5-6; D: TRBD1; J: TRBJ2-5; size: NA; DNA: TGTGCCAGCAGCTTGGTCACAGGGGGCGTTCTGGAGACCCAGTACTTC; CDR3: CASSLVTGGVLETQYF
V: TRBV12-3/TRBV12-4; D: NA; J: TRBJ2-5; size: NA; DNA: TGTGCCAGCAGTTGGGCAGGTTTGGATGAGACCCAGTACTTC; CDR3: CASSWAGLDETQYF
V: TRBV6-5; D: NA; J: TRBJ2-2; size: medium-sized; DNA: TGTGCCAGCAGTTACGGCGGACAGAACACCGGGGAGCTGTTTTTT; CDR3: CASSYGGQNTGELFF
V: TRBV29-1; D: NA; J: TRBJ2-1; size: NA; DNA: TGCAGCGCCGCGACAGGCTACAATGAGCAGTTCTTC; CDR3: CSAATGYNEQFF
V: TRBV18; D: TRBD2; J: TRBJ2-1; size: NA; DNA: TGTGCCAGCTCACCACCTGAACCGGGACTAGCGGGGGTTGAGCAGTTCTTC; CDR3: CASSPPEPGLAGVEQFF
V: TRBV6-2/TRBV6-3; D: TRBD2; J: TRBJ2-1; size: NA; DNA: TGTGTCTCAACCAGCGGGAGTAATGAGCAGTTCTTC; CDR3: CVSTSGSNEQFF
V: TRBV6-1; D: NA; J: TRBJ2-3; size: NA; DNA: TGTGCCAGCAGTTACTACGGGGACAACACAGATACGCAGTATTTT; CDR3: CASSYYGDNTDTQYF
V: TRBV24-1; D: NA; J: TRBJ2-3; size: few; DNA: TGTGCCACCAGTGATGCGAGGAGGGATACGCAGTATTTT; CDR3: CATSDARRDTQYF
V: TRBV6-5; D: NA; J: TRBJ2-3; size: NA; DNA: TGTGCCAGCAGCCCCAACCGCACAGATACGCAGTATTTT; CDR3: CASSPNRTDTQYF
V: TRBV6-5; D: NA; J: TRBJ2-1; size: NA; DNA: TGTGCCAGCAGTTACAAGCCATACTCCTACAATGAGCAGTTCTTC; CDR3: CASSYKPYSYNEQFF
V: TRBV30; D: TRBD2; J: TRBJ2-7; size: NA; DNA: TGTGCCTTGGCACTAGCGGGGGGACTGCAGTACTTC; CDR3: CALALAGGLQYF